This T cell receptor (beta chain) derives from a study of shared clonotypes between healthy human individuals. The study's findings and limits: Across subsets, estimated richness was generally greater for naive than for memory populations.

TCRdb keeps only in-frame clones here, not all; method: immunoSEQ multiplex PCR. This sample has about 2.1 million clones; over 85% occur once, and the top ten carry roughly 1.7%. CD45RO-negative cells were positively selected for CCR7, leaving out terminally differentiated effector memory CD45RA+ cells. About this clone itself: Its specificity is unknown.

Germline CDR1 and CDR2: LNHNV and YYDKDF (reference sequence). The trim removed 6 bases at V and 4 bases at J, leaving 6 bases unmatched. The CDR3 has 14 residues. The receptor was isolated from a man between 18 and 29 years old in good health. Some clones in this sample may be carry-over from other donors' samples. The chain combines TRBV15 with TRBJ2-7; 10 positions agree with TRBD2. Sequencing was performed on naive CD8+ T cells from PBMCs. CDR3 sequence reads: CATRAAGGPYEQYF. The CDR3 coding sequence is TGTGCCACCAGAGCAGCGGGAGGGCCTTACGAGCAGTACTTC.